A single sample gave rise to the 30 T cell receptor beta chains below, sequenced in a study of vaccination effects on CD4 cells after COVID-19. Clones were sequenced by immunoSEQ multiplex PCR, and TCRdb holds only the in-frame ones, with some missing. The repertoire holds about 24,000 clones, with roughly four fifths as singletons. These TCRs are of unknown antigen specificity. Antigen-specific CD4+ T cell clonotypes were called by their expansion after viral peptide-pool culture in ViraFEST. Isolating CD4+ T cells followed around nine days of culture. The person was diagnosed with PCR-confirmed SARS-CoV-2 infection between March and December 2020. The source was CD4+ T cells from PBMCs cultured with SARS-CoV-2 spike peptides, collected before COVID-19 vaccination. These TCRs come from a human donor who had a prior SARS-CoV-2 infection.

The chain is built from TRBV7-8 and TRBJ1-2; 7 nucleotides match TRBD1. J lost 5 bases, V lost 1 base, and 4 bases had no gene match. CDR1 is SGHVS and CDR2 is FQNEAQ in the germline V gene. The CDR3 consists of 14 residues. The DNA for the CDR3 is TGTGCCAGCAGCTTAGGGGGGACAGTTTATGGCTACACCTTC. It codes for CASSLGGTVYGYTF.

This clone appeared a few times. The CDR3 region is CASSVAPNTGELFF. The DNA of the CDR3 is TGTGCCAGCAGCGTAGCTCCGAACACCGGGGAGCTGTTTTTT. The rearrangement links TRBV9 to TRBJ2-2; the D is unclear. V was trimmed by 0 bases and J by 0 bases, leaving 3 bases between them. Germline loops: CDR1 SGDLS, CDR2 YYNGEE. The CDR3 contains 14 residues. Looking up the rest from reference TRBV9 and TRBJ2-2 gives the full variable domain: DSGVTQTPKHLITATGQRVTLRCSPRSGDLSVYWYQQSLDQGLQFLIQYYNGEERAKGNILERFSAQQFPDLHSELNLSSLELGDSALYFCASSVAPNTGELFFGEGSRLTVL.

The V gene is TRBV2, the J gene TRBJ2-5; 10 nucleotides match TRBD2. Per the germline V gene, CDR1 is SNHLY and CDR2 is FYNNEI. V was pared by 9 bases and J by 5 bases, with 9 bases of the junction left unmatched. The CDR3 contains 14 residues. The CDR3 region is CASRAGGPRETQYF. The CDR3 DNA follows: TGTGCCAGTCGAGCGGGGGGGCCCCGGGAGACCCAGTACTTC.

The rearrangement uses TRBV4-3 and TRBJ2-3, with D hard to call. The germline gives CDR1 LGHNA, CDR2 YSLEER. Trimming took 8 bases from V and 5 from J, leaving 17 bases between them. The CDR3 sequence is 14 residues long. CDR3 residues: CASSLGKWEDTQYF. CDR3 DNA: TGCGCCAGCTCCCTGGGGAAGTGGGAAGATACGCAGTATTTT.

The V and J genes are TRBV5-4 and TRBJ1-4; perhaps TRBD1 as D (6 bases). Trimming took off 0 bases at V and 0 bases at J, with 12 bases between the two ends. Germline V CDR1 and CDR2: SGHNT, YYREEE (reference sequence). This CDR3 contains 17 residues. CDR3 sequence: CASSLGGAAATNEKLFF. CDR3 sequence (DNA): TGTGCCAGCAGCTTGGGGGGGGCTGCTGCAACTAATGAAAAACTGTTTTTT.

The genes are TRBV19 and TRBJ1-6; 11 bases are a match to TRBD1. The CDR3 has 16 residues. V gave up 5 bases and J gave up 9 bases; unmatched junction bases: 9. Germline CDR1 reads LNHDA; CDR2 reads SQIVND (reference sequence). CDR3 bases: TGTGCCAGTAGTGCCGGGACAGGGGGGCTCTCTTCACCCCTCCACTTT. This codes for CASSAGTGGLSSPLHF.

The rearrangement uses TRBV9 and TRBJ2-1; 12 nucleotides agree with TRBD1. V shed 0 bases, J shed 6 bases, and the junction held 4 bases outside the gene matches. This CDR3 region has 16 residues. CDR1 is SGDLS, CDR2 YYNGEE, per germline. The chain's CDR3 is CASSVGGTGGFNEQFF. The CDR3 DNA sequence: TGTGCCAGCAGCGTAGGGGGGACAGGGGGCTTCAATGAGCAGTTCTTC.

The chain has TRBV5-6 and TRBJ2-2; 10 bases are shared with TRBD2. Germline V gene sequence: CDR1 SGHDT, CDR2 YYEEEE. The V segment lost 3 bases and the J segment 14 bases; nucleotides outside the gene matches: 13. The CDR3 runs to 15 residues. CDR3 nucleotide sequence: TGTGCCAGCAGCTGGAAAGAGGTAGCGGGAGGTGACCTGTTTTTT. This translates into CASSWKEVAGGDLFF. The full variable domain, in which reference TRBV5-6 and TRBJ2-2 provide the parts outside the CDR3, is DAGVTQSPTHLIKTRGQQVTLRCSPKSGHDTVSWYQQALGQGPQFIFQYYEEEERQRGNFPDRFSGHQFPNYSSELNVNALLLGDSALYLCASSWKEVAGGDLFFGEGSRLTVL.

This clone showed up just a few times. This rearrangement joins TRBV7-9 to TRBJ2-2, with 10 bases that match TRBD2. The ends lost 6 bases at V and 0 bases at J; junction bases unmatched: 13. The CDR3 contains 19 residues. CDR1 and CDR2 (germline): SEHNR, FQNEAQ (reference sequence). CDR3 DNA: TGTGCCAGCAGAGTAGCGGGAGGTGGCGTGCGGGCGAACACCGGGGAGCTGTTTTTT. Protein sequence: CASRVAGGGVRANTGELFF.

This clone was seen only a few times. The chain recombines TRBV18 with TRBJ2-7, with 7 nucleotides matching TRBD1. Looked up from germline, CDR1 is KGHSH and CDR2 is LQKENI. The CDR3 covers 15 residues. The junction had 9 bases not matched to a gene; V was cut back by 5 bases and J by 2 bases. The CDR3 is CASSKTGTAAYEQYF. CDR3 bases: TGTGCCAGCTCAAAAACCGGGACAGCCGCCTACGAGCAGTACTTC.

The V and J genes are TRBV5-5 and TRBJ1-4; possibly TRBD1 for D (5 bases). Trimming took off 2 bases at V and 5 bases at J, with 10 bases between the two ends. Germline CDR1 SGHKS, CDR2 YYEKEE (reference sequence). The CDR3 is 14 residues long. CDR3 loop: CASSFWGTNEKLFF. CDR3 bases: TGTGCCAGCAGCTTTTGGGGCACCAATGAAAAACTGTTTTTT.

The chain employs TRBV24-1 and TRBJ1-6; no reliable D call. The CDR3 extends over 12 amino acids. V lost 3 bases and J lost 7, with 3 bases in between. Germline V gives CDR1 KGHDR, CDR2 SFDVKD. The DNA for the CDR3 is TGTGCCACCAGTGATCCAAATTCACCCCTCCACTTT. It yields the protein CATSDPNSPLHF.

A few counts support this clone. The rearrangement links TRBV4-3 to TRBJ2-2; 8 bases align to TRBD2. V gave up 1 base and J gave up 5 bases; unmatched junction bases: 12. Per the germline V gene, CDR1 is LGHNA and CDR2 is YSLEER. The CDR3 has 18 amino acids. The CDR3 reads CASSQGHSGRAGTGELFF. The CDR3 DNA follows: TGCGCCAGCAGCCAAGGCCACAGCGGGAGAGCGGGGACCGGGGAGCTGTTTTTT.

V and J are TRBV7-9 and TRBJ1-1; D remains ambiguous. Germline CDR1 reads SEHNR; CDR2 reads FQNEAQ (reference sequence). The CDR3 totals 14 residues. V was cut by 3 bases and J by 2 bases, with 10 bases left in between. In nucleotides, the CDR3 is TGTGCCAGCAGCTTGGACGGAGCAAACACTGAAGCTTTCTTT. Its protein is CASSLDGANTEAFF.

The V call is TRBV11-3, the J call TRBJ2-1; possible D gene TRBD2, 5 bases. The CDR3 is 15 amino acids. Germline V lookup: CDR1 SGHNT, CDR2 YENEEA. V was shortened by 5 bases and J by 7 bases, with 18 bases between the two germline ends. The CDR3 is CASSRGGVGLNEQFF. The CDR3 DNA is TGTGCCAGCAGCCGAGGAGGCGTCGGCTTAAATGAGCAGTTCTTC.

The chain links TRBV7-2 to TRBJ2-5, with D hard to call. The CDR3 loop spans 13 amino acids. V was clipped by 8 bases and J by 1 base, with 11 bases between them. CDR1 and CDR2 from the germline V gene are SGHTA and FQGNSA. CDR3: CASSVGIQETQYF. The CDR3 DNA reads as TGTGCCAGCTCCGTGGGTATCCAAGAGACCCAGTACTTC. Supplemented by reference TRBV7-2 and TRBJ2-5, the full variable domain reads GAGVSQSPSNKVTEKGKDVELRCDPISGHTALYWYRQSLGQGLEFLIYFQGNSAPDKSGLPSDRFSAERTGGSVSTLTIQRTQQEDSAVYLCASSVGIQETQYFGPGTRLLVL.

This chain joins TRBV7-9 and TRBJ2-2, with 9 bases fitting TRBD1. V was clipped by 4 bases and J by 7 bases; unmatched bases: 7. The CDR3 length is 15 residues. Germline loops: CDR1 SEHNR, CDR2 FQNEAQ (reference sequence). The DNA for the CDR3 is TGTGCCAGCAGCTCCGGACAGGGGATATACGGGGAGCTGTTTTTT. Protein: CASSSGQGIYGELFF.

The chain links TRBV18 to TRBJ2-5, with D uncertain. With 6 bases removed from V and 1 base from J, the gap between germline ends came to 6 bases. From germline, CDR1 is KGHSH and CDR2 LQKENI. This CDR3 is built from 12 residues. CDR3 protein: CASSSGQETQYF. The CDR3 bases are TGTGCCAGCTCGTCTGGCCAAGAGACCCAGTACTTC.

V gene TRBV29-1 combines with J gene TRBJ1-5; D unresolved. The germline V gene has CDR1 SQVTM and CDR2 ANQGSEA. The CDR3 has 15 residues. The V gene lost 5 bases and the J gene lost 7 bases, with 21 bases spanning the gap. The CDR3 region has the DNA TGCAGCGTTTTTATGGGCAGCCACCGAAACCAGCCCCAGCATTTT. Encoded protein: CSVFMGSHRNQPQHF.

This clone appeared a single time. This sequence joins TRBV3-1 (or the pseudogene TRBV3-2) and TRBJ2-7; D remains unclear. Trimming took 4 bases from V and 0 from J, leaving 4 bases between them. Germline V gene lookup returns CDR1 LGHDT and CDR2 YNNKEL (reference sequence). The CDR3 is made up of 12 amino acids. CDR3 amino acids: CASSPSSYEQYF. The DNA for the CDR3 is TGTGCCAGCAGCCCAAGCTCCTACGAGCAGTACTTC.

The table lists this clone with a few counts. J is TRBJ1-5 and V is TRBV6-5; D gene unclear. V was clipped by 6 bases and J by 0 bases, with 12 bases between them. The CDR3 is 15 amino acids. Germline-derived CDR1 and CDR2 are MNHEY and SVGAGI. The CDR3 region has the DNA TGTGCCAGCAGGCCGCGACGGAATAGCAATCAGCCCCAGCATTTT. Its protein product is CASRPRRNSNQPQHF.

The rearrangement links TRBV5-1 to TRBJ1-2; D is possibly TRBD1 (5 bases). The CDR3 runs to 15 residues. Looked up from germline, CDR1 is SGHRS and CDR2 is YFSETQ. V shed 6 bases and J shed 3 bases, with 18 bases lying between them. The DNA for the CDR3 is TGCGCCAGCAAAGCGGGGCGCGACGCCCACTATGGCTACACCTTC. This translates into CASKAGRDAHYGYTF.

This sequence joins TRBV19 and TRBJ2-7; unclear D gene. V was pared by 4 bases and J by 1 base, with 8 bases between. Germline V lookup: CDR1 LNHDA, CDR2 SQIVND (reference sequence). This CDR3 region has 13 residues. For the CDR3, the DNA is TGTGCCAGTAGTAATAGGGATTCCTACGAGCAGTACTTC. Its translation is CASSNRDSYEQYF.

CDR3: CASSLRRTLGGELFF. Here the CDR3 DNA reads TGTGCCAGCAGCTTAAGACGGACGTTAGGAGGGGAGCTGTTTTTT. The chain links TRBV7-9 to TRBJ2-2; D gene unclear. Trimming left V 2 bases short and J 8 bases short, with 15 bases between. The CDR3 sequence is 15 residues long. In germline, CDR1 is SEHNR, CDR2 FQNEAQ (reference sequence).

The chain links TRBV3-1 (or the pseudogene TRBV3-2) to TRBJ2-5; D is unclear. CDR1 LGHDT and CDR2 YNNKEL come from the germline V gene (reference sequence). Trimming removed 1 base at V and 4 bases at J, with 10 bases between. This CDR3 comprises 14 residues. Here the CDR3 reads CASSQALARETQYF. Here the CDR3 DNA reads TGTGCCAGCAGCCAAGCGTTGGCAAGAGAGACCCAGTACTTC.

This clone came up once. The CDR3: CASSENREETQYF. As DNA, the CDR3 is TGTGCCAGCAGTGAGAACAGGGAAGAGACCCAGTACTTC. This chain joins TRBV2 and TRBJ2-5; perhaps TRBD1 as D (6 bases). V was pared by 3 bases and J by 3 bases, with 8 bases between. The CDR3 runs 13 residues. CDR1 is SNHLY and CDR2 is FYNNEI in the germline V gene. Variable domain in full (rest from reference TRBV2 and TRBJ2-5): EPEVTQTPSHQVTQMGQEVILRCVPISNHLYFYWYRQILGQKVEFLVSFYNNEISEKSEIFDDQFSVERPDGSNFTLKIRSTKLEDSAMYFCASSENREETQYFGPGTRLLVL.

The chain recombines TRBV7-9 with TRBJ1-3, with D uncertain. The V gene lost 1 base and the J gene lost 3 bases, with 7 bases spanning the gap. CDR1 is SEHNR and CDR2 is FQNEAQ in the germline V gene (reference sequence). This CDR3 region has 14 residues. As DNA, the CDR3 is TGTGCCAGCAGCTTAGGCGAAATTGGAAACACCATATATTTT. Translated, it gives CASSLGEIGNTIYF.

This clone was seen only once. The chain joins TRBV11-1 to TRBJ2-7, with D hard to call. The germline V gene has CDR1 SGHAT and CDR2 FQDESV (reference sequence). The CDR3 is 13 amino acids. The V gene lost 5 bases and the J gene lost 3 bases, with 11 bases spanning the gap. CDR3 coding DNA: TGTGCCAGCAGCACCCTAGTTCTCTACGAGCAGTACTTC. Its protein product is CASSTLVLYEQYF.

The CDR3 DNA sequence: TGTGCCAGCAGGGGTGGATGGGGACGCTCTGGAAACACCATATATTTT. Encoded protein: CASRGGWGRSGNTIYF. The chain employs TRBV27 and TRBJ1-3; possibly TRBD1 for D (5 bases). Germline CDR1 is MNHEY and CDR2 is SMNVEV (reference sequence). The V end lost 6 bases, the J end lost 0 bases, and 15 bases lay between the germline ends. The CDR3 contains 16 residues.

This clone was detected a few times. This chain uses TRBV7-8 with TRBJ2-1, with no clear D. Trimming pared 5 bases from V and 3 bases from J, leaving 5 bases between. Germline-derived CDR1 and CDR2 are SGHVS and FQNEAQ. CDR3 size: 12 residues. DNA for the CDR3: TGTGCCAGCAGCCCACGCTACAATGAGCAGTTCTTC. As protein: CASSPRYNEQFF.